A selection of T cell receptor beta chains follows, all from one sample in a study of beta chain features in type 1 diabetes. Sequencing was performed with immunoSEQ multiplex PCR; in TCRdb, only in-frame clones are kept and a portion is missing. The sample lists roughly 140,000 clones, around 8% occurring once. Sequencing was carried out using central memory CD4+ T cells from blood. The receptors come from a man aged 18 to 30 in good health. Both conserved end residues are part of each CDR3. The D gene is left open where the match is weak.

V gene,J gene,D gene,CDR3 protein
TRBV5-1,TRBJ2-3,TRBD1,CASSSSISGQASDTQYF
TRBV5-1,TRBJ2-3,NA,CASSLSYRQISTDTQYF
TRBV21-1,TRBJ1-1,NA,CASSKGVGVDTEAFF
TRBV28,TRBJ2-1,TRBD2,CASRRSGGAYEQFF
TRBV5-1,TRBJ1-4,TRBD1,CASSFLTGRNEKLFF
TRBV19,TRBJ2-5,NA,CASKGGHLGGTQYF
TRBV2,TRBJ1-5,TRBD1,CASGSRRGSNQPQHF
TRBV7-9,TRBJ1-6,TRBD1,CASSPVDRGNSPLHF
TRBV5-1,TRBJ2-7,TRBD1,CASSGDSPKAYEQYF
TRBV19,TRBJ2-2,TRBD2,CASSTFSGSGSGELFF
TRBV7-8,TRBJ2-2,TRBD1,CASSLRTGTNTGELFF
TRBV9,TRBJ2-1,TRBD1,CASSAGQGGYNEQFF
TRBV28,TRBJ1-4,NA,CASWGQTNEKLFF
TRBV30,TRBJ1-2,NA,CAWTRTLYGYTF
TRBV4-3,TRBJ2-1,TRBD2,CASSQDLPAGDQYNEQFF
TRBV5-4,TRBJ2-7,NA,CASSFTAAYEQYF
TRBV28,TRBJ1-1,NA,CASSLGQNTEAFF
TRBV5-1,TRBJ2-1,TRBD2,CASSPSPGPLAGVREQFF
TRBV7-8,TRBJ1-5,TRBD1,CASSRDRGNQPQHF
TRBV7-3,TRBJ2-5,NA,CASSLRIGLMQETQYF
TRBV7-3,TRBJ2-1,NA,CASSLTTDNEQFF
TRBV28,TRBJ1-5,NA,CASSLAGNSNQPQHF
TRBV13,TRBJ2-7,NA,CASSAGSSSYEQYF
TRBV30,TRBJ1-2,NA,CAWRPIGDRYGYTF
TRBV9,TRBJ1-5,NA,CASSVGHRSNQPQHF
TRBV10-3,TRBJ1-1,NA,CAISGATGNTEAFF
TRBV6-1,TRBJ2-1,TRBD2,CASSATSGRSNEQFF
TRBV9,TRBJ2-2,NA,CASSPRASGDTGELFF